This T cell receptor beta chain was sequenced in a study of T cell changes during pregnancy in multiple sclerosis. Some clones are missing from TCRdb's copy, which holds only in-frame ones; the method was immunoSEQ multiplex PCR. Of tens of thousands of clones in the sample, nearly 95% were seen once. This clone was counted between two and nine times. Trimming pared 2 bases from V and 1 base from J, leaving 5 bases between. The germline CDR1 and CDR2 sequences are SGHDN and FVKESK. The CDR3 has 14 residues. Here the sequenced sample was CD4+ T cells from peripheral blood mononuclear cells, taken in the third trimester of pregnancy. This receptor was obtained from a female donor with multiple sclerosis, enrolled in a pregnancy study. The rearrangement links TRBV14 to TRBJ2-2, with D unresolved. CDR3: CASSQLLNTGELFF. CDR3 nucleotides: TGTGCCAGCAGCCAACTTTTGAACACCGGGGAGCTGTTTTTT. Drawing the rest from reference TRBV14 and TRBJ2-2, the complete variable domain is EAGVTQFPSHSVIEKGQTVTLRCDPISGHDNLYWYRRVMGKEIKFLLHFVKESKQDESGMPNNRFLAERTGGTYSTLKVQPAELEDSGVYFCASSQLLNTGELFFGEGSRLTVL.